The 24 T cell receptor beta chains in this list originate from one sample, sequenced in a study of blood T cell repertoires in COVID-19 (TCRdb year 2020). The library was prepared using the immunoSEQ multiplex PCR assay. The immuneACCESS repertoire file appears here via TCRdb, limited to in-frame rearrangements. These files lack a portion of the clones; in checked studies, under half of the deficit traces to unresolved V genes, and the cause of the others is not known. The sample data list 110,000 to 150,000 clones, and over 70% of these were observed just once. The ten biggest clones cover roughly 45% of the sample. The specimen was peripheral blood. The receptors were sampled from a human donor in a cohort sampled during active COVID-19.

The chain links TRBV7-2 to TRBJ2-7, with 8 bases fitting TRBD1. Trimming removed 1 base from V and 5 bases from J; junction bases left unmatched: 7. CDR3 length: 15 residues. Germline assignment: CDR1 SGHTA and CDR2 FQGNSA. For the CDR3, the DNA is TGTGCCAGCAGCTTAGGGACAGGGACGCGAAACGAGCAGTACGTC. This sequence encodes CASSLGTGTRNEQYV.

The CDR3 sequence is CASSQRSGGLLNTEAFF. DNA of the CDR3: TGTGCCAGCAGCCAGAGGTCGGGAGGATTACTGAACACTGAAGCTTTCTTT. The chain joins TRBV11-2 to TRBJ1-1; D remains unclear. This CDR3 has 17 amino acids. CDR1 and CDR2 (germline): SGHAT, FQNNGV. With 5 bases removed from V and 0 bases from J, the gap between germline ends came to 19 bases.

This chain links TRBV24-1 with TRBJ1-5, with D maybe TRBD1 (5 bases). The V end lost 2 bases, the J end lost 3 bases, and 22 bases lay between the germline ends. CDR1 is KGHDR, CDR2 SFDVKD, per germline. There are 19 residues in the CDR3. CDR3 DNA sequence: TGTGCCACCAGTGATTCCAAAGAGAATGGAAGCAGGGCCAATCAGCCCCAGCATTTT. Its translation: CATSDSKENGSRANQPQHF.

As DNA, the CDR3 is TGTGCCAGCAGTAGGGACACACACCTTGGGGAGACCCAGTACTTC. Encoded protein: CASSRDTHLGETQYF. V usage is TRBV2 and J usage is TRBJ2-5, with D possibly matching TRBD1 (6 bases). Germline values: CDR1 SNHLY, CDR2 FYNNEI. The CDR3 is 15 residues long. With 5 bases removed from V and 5 bases from J, the gap between germline ends came to 18 bases. The full variable domain, with the rest looked up from reference TRBV2 and TRBJ2-5, is EPEVTQTPSHQVTQMGQEVILRCVPISNHLYFYWYRQILGQKVEFLVSFYNNEISEKSEIFDDQFSVERPDGSNFTLKIRSTKLEDSAMYFCASSRDTHLGETQYFGPGTRLLVL.

The chain employs TRBV4-3 and TRBJ2-2; 8 bases agree with TRBD2. The CDR3 loop spans 20 amino acids. The ends lost 3 bases at V and 4 bases at J; junction bases unmatched: 19. Germline assignment: CDR1 LGHNA and CDR2 YSLEER. The CDR3 DNA is TGCGCCAGCAGCCACCCTTCGGGGGGGGATCTATCCGGGTTCACCGGGGAGCTGTTTTTT. Translated: CASSHPSGGDLSGFTGELFF.

The rearrangement joins TRBV3-1 (or the pseudogene TRBV3-2) to TRBJ1-5, with 7 nucleotides matching TRBD1. The CDR3 has 15 residues. Trimming cost V 5 bases and J 6 bases; bases outside gene matches: 10. The germline CDR1 and CDR2 sequences are LGHDT and YNNKEL (reference sequence). CDR3 sequence (DNA): TGTGCCAGCAGCTGGGACAGTTCTCCGGGTCAGCCCCAGCATTTT. Translated: CASSWDSSPGQPQHF.

The V gene is TRBV24-1, the J gene TRBJ1-2, with D maybe TRBD1 (5 bases). Trimming cost V 6 bases and J 3 bases, with 13 bases left between them. The germline CDR1 and CDR2 sequences are KGHDR and SFDVKD. The CDR3 covers 14 residues. The CDR3 loop is CATSQSGNYYGYTF. The CDR3 DNA reads TGTGCCACCAGTCAATCAGGGAACTACTATGGCTACACCTTC.

This chain joins TRBV5-1 and TRBJ1-6, with a possible D match to TRBD1 (6 bases). Germline CDR1 SGHRS, CDR2 YFSETQ. The CDR3 consists of 15 residues. With 4 bases removed from V and 7 bases from J, the gap between germline ends came to 15 bases. CDR3 sequence reads: CASSPGGGGNSPLHF. DNA of the CDR3: TGCGCCAGCAGCCCCGGAGGCGGGGGCAATTCACCCCTCCACTTT.

The chain has TRBV14 and TRBJ2-3; D not resolved. The CDR3 runs to 13 residues. Germline V lookup: CDR1 SGHDN, CDR2 FVKESK. Trimming removed 2 bases at V and 0 bases at J, with 3 bases between. The CDR3, as DNA: TGTGCCAGCAGCCAACCGAGCACAGATACGCAGTATTTT. Amino acids: CASSQPSTDTQYF.

The chain couples TRBV5-1 to TRBJ2-5; perhaps TRBD2 as D (5 bases). The germline gives CDR1 SGHRS, CDR2 YFSETQ. Trimming cost V 4 bases and J 4 bases, with 17 bases left between them. The CDR3 extends over 15 amino acids. In DNA, the CDR3 is TGCGCCAGCAGCCCCTCTGGCGGGTGGGTAGAGACCCAGTACTTC. This translates into CASSPSGGWVETQYF. The entire variable domain, with the rest obtained from reference TRBV5-1 and TRBJ2-5, is as follows: KAGVTQTPRYLIKTRGQQVTLSCSPISGHRSVSWYQQTPGQGLQFLFEYFSETQRNKGNFPGRFSGRQFSNSRSEMNVSTLELGDSALYLCASSPSGGWVETQYFGPGTRLLVL.

CDR3 bases: TGTGCCAGCTCACCAAGACTAGAAGCCGGGGAGCTGTTTTTT. Translation gives CASSPRLEAGELFF. This rearrangement joins TRBV18 to TRBJ2-2, with a tentative D call TRBD2 (6 bases). Germline V gene data show CDR1 as KGHSH and CDR2 as LQKENI. V was clipped by 2 bases and J by 6 bases, with 10 bases between them. The length of the CDR3 is 14 residues.

The V and J genes are TRBV7-9 and TRBJ1-1; D perhaps matches TRBD1 (6 bases). Trimming stripped 4 bases from V and 4 bases from J, with 10 bases between. CDR3 length equals 13 residues. CDR1 and CDR2 from the germline V gene are SEHNR and FQNEAQ (reference sequence). In nucleotides, the CDR3 is TGTGCCAGCAGCTCCCAAGGGGGCACTGAAGCTTTCTTT. Amino acid sequence: CASSSQGGTEAFF.

The V call is TRBV4-2, the J call TRBJ2-5, with TRBD1 as a possible D gene (7 bases). Trimming took 1 base from V and 5 from J, leaving 32 bases between them. This CDR3 is built from 21 residues. The germline V gene encodes CDR1 LGHNA and CDR2 YNFKEQ. The CDR3 DNA reads TGTGCCAGCAGCCAAGCTTGGGGAGGCGGGACAGTAAAAAACCCCTCCGAGACCCAGTACTTC. Protein sequence: CASSQAWGGGTVKNPSETQYF.

For this clone: The sample holds other DNA sequences that translate to the same CDR3. The V and J genes are TRBV19 and TRBJ2-3, with a weak D call TRBD1 (6 bases). The V and J ends lost 2 bases and 6 bases respectively, with 9 bases between them. The CDR3 extends over 13 amino acids. CDR1 and CDR2 (germline): LNHDA, SQIVND (reference sequence). As DNA, the CDR3 is TGTGCCAGTAGTATACAGGGGTTGGATACGCAGTATTTT. This translates into CASSIQGLDTQYF.

V usage is TRBV15 and J usage is TRBJ1-3; perhaps TRBD1 as D (5 bases). Trimming stripped 1 base from V and 4 bases from J, with 11 bases between. The CDR3 length is 15 residues. The germline V gene encodes CDR1 LNHNV and CDR2 YYDKDF (reference sequence). The CDR3: CATSRVGAKGNTIYF. For the CDR3, the DNA is TGTGCCACCAGCAGAGTTGGGGCGAAAGGAAACACCATATATTTT.

The rearrangement links TRBV11-2 to TRBJ1-1; 8 nucleotides agree with TRBD1. The junction had 6 bases not matched to a gene; V was cut back by 1 base and J by 5 bases. Per the germline V gene, CDR1 is SGHAT and CDR2 is FQNNGV. The CDR3 has 15 residues. CDR3 loop: CASSLGTGIRTEAFF. In DNA form, the CDR3 reads TGTGCCAGCAGCTTAGGGACAGGGATCCGAACTGAAGCTTTCTTT.

As for this clone: Its ends do not fully match the called genes, so a read error is possible. The genes are TRBV7-9 and TRBJ1-2, with D possibly being TRBD1 (6 bases). The CDR3 has 16 amino acids. The germline gives CDR1 SEHNR, CDR2 FQNEAQ (reference sequence). The CDR3: CASSLAGARGDYGYTF. The CDR3 DNA reads TGTGCCAGCAGCCTAGCGGGGGCCAGGGGCGACTATGGCTACACCTTC.

The V gene is TRBV7-2, the J gene TRBJ1-6; D is uncertain. Germline V gives CDR1 SGHTA, CDR2 FQGNSA. V was trimmed by 5 bases and J by 7 bases, leaving 12 bases between them. The CDR3 is 14 residues long. Here the CDR3 DNA reads TGTGCCAGCAGCCCCCGGGGTGGGAATTCACCCCTCCACTTT. Encoded protein: CASSPRGGNSPLHF.

J is TRBJ1-6 and V is TRBV4-2; TRBD1 might be the D (6 bases). The CDR3 runs to 16 residues. V dropped 0 bases and J dropped 9 bases, with 15 bases sitting between them. The germline CDR1 and CDR2 sequences are LGHNA and YNFKEQ. The CDR3 DNA reads as TGTGCCAGCAGCCAAGAAAGACAGGACCCCGCTTCACCCCTCCACTTT. It is translated as CASSQERQDPASPLHF.

This chain uses TRBV9 with TRBJ1-1, with 10 bases matching TRBD1. The CDR3 has 16 residues. With V trimmed by 3 bases and J by 3 bases, 8 bases remained unmatched. Germline V gives CDR1 SGDLS, CDR2 YYNGEE. Here the CDR3 DNA reads TGTGCCAGCAGCGCCGGGACAGGGGTAGGGCACACTGAAGCTTTCTTT. Protein product: CASSAGTGVGHTEAFF.

The rearrangement links TRBV9 to TRBJ2-7, with TRBD1 identical over 7 bases. The CDR3 is made up of 14 amino acids. CDR1 SGDLS and CDR2 YYNGEE come from the germline V gene. V lost 2 bases and J lost 2; bases outside the gene matches: 4. DNA of the CDR3: TGTGCCAGCAGCGTCGGGACAGTTGCCTACGAGCAGTACTTC. Encoded protein: CASSVGTVAYEQYF. Complete variable domain (other parts from reference TRBV9 and TRBJ2-7): DSGVTQTPKHLITATGQRVTLRCSPRSGDLSVYWYQQSLDQGLQFLIQYYNGEERAKGNILERFSAQQFPDLHSELNLSSLELGDSALYFCASSVGTVAYEQYFGPGTRLTVT.

The sample holds one count of this clone. This chain's CDR3 is CASSQQGQPQHF. CDR3 sequence (DNA): TGTGCCAGCAGCCAACAGGGCCAGCCCCAGCATTTT. The chain employs TRBV6-6 and TRBJ1-5; a weak D match, TRBD1 (6 bases). From germline, CDR1 is MNHNY and CDR2 SVGAGI (reference sequence). V lost 6 bases, J lost 7 bases, and 10 bases lay in between. This CDR3 has 12 amino acids.

The chain joins TRBV6-5 to TRBJ1-2; 8 bases align to TRBD1. The CDR3 is 14 amino acids. V dropped 5 bases and J dropped 6; count of bases not matched to a gene: 8. The germline V gene encodes CDR1 MNHEY and CDR2 SVGAGI. CDR3 in amino acids: CASSIDRGRDGYTF. In nucleotides, the CDR3 is TGTGCCAGCAGTATTGACAGGGGAAGGGATGGCTACACCTTC.

The gene calls are TRBV19 and TRBJ1-1; D is unclear. The CDR3 sequence is 12 residues long. The V gene lost 5 bases and the J gene lost 4 bases, with 8 bases spanning the gap. CDR1 is LNHDA, CDR2 SQIVND, per germline (reference sequence). The CDR3 DNA is TGTGCCAGTAGTTTGAGGAGCACTGAAGCTTTCTTT. Translating gives CASSLRSTEAFF. Using reference TRBV19 and TRBJ1-1 for the parts outside the CDR3, the full variable domain is DGGITQSPKYLFRKEGQNVTLSCEQNLNHDAMYWYRQDPGQGLRLIYYSQIVNDFQKGDIAEGYSVSREKKESFPLTVTSAQKNPTAFYLCASSLRSTEAFFGQGTRLTVV.